This T cell receptor (beta chain) was recorded in a study of T cells in localized non-small cell lung cancer. Study-wide results and caveats: In the blood, greater T cell density corresponded to longer overall survival.

The CDR3 loop spans 16 amino acids. Germline CDR1 reads ENHRY; CDR2 reads SYGVKD. Unmatched junction bases numbered 5, after V lost 4 bases and J lost 3 bases. To note about this clone: What it recognizes is unknown.

Repertoires were generated with immunoSEQ multiplex PCR, while TCRdb's copy carries only in-frame clones and drops some. The repertoire holds approximately 89,000 clones, around 80% seen once, with over 15% in the top ten. The chain is built from TRBV10-3 and TRBJ2-2, with TRBD2 identical over 10 bases. The source was PBMCs, collected before any cancer treatment. The sequence came from a man between 40 and 70 years old with stage II squamous cell lung carcinoma. This chain's CDR3 is CAISGGTSADTGELFF. CDR3 coding DNA: TGTGCCATCAGTGGCGGGACTAGCGCTGACACCGGGGAGCTGTTTTTT.